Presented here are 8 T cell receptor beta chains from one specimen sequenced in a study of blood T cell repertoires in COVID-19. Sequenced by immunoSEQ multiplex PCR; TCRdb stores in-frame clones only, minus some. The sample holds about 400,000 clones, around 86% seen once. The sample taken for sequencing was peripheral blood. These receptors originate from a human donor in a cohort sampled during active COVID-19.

CDR3 sequence: CASSLDEGVRRNEQFF. Here the CDR3 DNA reads TGTGCCAGCAGTTTAGACGAGGGAGTAAGAAGAAATGAGCAGTTCTTC. This chain uses TRBV27 with TRBJ2-1; tentatively, D is TRBD2 (5 bases). Trimming took 2 bases from V and 7 from J, leaving 18 bases between them. Germline V gene data show CDR1 as MNHEY and CDR2 as SMNVEV (reference sequence). This CDR3 has 16 residues.

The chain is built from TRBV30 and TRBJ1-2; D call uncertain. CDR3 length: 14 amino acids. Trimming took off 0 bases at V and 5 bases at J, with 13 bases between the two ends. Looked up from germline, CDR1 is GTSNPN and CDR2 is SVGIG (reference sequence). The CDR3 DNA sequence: TGTGCCTGGAGTGTTTCTGGCTCAGGTTATGGCTACACCTTC. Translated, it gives CAWSVSGSGYGYTF. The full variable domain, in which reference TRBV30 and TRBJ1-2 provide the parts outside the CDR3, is SQTIHQWPATLVQPVGSPLSLECTVEGTSNPNLYWYRQAAGRGLQLLFYSVGIGQISSEVPQNLSASRPQDRQFILSSKKLLLSDSGFYLCAWSVSGSGYGYTFGSGTRLTVV.

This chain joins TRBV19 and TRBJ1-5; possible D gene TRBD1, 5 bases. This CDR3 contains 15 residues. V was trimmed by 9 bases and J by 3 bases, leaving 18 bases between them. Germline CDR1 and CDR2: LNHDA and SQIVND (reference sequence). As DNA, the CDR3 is TGTGCCAGCGTCCGGAGGGGTGATTTCAATCAGCCCCAGCATTTT. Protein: CASVRRGDFNQPQHF.

The CDR3 loop reads CASSFVDRGETQYF. The CDR3 DNA sequence: TGTGCCAGCAGTTTCGTCGACAGGGGGGAGACCCAGTACTTC. V and J are TRBV6-2 or TRBV6-3 and TRBJ2-5; 9 bases align to TRBD1. V gave up 4 bases and J gave up 5 bases; unmatched junction bases: 5. The CDR3 consists of 14 residues. Germline V CDR1 and CDR2: MNHEY, SVGEGT.

The CDR3, as DNA: TGTGCCTGGAGCCGCGGGGGGGCTATCTCTGGAAACACCATATATTTT. Translated, it gives CAWSRGGAISGNTIYF. This chain uses TRBV30 with TRBJ1-3; D is possibly TRBD1 (6 bases). Germline V gene data show CDR1 as GTSNPN and CDR2 as SVGIG (reference sequence). The length of the CDR3 is 16 residues. V gave up 3 bases and J gave up 0 bases, with 15 bases separating them.

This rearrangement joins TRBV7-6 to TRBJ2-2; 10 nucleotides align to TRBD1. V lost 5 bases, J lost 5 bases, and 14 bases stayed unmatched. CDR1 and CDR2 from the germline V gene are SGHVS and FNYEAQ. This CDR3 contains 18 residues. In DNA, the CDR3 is TGTGCCAGCAGCCCTCGGTTATGGGGACAGGGGAGGACCGGGGAGCTGTTTTTT. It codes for CASSPRLWGQGRTGELFF.

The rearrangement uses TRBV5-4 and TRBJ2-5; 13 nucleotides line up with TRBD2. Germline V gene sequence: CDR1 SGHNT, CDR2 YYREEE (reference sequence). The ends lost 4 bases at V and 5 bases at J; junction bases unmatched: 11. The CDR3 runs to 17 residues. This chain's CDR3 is CASSRRLAGGFEETQYF. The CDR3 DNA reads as TGTGCCAGCAGCCGAAGACTAGCGGGGGGTTTCGAGGAGACCCAGTACTTC.

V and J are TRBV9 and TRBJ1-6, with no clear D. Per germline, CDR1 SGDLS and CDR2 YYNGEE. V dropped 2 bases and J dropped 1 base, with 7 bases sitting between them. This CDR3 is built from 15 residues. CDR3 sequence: CASSVSGSYNSPLHF. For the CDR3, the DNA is TGTGCCAGCAGCGTCTCGGGGTCCTATAATTCACCCCTCCACTTT.